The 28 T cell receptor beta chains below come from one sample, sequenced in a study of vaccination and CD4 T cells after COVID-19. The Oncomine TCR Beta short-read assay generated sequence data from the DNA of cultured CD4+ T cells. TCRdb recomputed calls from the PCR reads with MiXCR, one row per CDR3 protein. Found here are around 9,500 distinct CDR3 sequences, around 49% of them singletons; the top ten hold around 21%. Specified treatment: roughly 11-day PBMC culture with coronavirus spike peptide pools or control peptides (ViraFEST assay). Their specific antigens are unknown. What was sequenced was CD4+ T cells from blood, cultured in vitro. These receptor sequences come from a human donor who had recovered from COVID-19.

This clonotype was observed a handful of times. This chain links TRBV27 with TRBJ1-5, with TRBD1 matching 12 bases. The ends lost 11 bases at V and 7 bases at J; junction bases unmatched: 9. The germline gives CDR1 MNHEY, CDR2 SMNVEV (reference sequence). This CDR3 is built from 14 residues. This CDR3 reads CAGSGQGARQPQHF. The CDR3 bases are TGTGCCGGATCGGGACAGGGGGCCCGACAGCCCCAGCATTTT.

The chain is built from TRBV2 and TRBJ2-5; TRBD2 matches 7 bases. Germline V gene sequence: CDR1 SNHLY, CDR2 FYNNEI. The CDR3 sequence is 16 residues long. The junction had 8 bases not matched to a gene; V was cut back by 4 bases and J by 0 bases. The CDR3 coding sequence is TGTGCCAGCAGTGTGGGACTAAGCGGGAACCAAGAGACCCAGTACTTC. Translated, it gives CASSVGLSGNQETQYF.

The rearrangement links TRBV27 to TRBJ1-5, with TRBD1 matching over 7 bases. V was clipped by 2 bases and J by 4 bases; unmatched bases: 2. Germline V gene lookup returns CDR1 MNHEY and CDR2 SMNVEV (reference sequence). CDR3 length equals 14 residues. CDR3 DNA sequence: TGTGCCAGCAGTTTAAAGGGGGCTAATCAGCCCCAGCATTTT. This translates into CASSLKGANQPQHF.

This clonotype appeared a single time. Here the CDR3 DNA reads TGTGCCAGCAGTTACTTTGTTGGCCTCGGGGAGACCCAGTACTTC. It translates to CASSYFVGLGETQYF. This chain links TRBV6-2 or TRBV6-3 with TRBJ2-5; D not certain. V was pared by 1 base and J by 5 bases, with 14 bases between. This CDR3 is built from 15 residues. CDR1 is MNHEY and CDR2 is SVGEGT in the germline V gene.

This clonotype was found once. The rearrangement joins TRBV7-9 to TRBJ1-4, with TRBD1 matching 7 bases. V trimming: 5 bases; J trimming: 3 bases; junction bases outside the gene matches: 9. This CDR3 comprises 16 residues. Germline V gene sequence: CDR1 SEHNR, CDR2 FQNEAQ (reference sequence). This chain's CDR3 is CASSKGRGVSNEKLFF. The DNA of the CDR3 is TGTGCCAGCAGCAAGGGCAGGGGGGTGTCTAATGAAAAACTGTTTTTT.

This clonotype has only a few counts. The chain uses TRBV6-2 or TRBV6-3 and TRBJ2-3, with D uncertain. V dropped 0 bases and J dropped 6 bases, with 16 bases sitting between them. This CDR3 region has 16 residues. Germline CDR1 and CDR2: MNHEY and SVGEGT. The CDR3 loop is CASSYSAEEPWDTQYF. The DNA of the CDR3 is TGTGCCAGCAGTTACTCGGCAGAAGAACCGTGGGATACGCAGTATTTT.

The CDR3 spells CSARDGVRGNTEAFF. In DNA, the CDR3 is TGCAGTGCTAGAGACGGGGTACGGGGGAACACTGAAGCTTTCTTT. The chain carries TRBV20-1 and TRBJ1-1, with D hard to call. This CDR3 region has 15 residues. CDR1 DFQATT and CDR2 SNEGSKA come from the germline V gene (reference sequence). V was clipped by 0 bases and J by 1 base, with 12 bases between them.

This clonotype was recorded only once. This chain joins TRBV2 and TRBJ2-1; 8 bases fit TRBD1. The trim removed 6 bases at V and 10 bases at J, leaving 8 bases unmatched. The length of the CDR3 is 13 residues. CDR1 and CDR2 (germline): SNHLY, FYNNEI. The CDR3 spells CASRGQARGEQFF. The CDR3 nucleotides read TGTGCCAGCAGGGGACAGGCTAGGGGAGAGCAGTTCTTC.

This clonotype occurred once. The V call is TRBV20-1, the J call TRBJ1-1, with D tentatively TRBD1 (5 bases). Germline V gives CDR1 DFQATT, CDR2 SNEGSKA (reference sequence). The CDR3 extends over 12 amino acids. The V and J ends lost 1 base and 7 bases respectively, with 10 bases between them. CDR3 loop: CSARGGRGEAFF. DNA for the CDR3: TGCAGTGCTAGAGGGGGGAGGGGTGAAGCTTTCTTT.

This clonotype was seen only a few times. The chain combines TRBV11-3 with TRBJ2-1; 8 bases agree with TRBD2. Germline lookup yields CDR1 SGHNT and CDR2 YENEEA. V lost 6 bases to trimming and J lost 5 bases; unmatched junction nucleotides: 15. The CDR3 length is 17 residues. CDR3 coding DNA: TGTGCCAGCAGGCCCCCAGCGGGAGAGGTAGGGGACAATGAGCAGTTCTTC. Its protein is CASRPPAGEVGDNEQFF. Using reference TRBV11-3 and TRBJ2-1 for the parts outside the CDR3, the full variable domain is EAGVVQSPRYKIIEKKQPVAFWCNPISGHNTLYWYLQNLGQGPELLIRYENEEAVDDSQLPKDRFSAERLKGVDSTLKIQPAELGDSAVYLCASRPPAGEVGDNEQFFGPGTRLTVL.

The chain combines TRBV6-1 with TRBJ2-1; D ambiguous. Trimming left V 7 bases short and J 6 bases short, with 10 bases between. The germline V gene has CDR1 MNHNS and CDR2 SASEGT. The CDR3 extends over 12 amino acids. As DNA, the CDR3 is TGTGCCAGCACCCCCGGGCCCAATGAGCAGTTCTTC. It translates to CASTPGPNEQFF.

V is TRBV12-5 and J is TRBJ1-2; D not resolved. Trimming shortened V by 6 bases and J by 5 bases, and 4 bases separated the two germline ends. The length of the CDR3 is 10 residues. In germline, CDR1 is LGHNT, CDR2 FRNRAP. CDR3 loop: CASGGYGYTF. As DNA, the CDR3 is TGTGCTAGTGGGGGGTATGGCTACACCTTC.

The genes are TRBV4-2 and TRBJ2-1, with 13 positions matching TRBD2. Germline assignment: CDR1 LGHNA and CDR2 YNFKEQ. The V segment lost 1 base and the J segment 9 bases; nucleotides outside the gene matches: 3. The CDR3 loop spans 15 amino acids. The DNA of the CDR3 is TGTGCCAGCAGCCAAGGGACTAGCGGGAGCAGTGAGCAGTTCTTC. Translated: CASSQGTSGSSEQFF.

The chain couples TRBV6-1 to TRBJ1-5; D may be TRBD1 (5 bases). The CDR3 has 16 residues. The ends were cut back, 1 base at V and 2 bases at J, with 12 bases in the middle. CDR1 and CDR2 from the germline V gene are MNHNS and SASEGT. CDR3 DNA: TGTGCCAGCAGTGAAGAGGAAGGAGGGGGCAATCAGCCCCAGCATTTT. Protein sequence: CASSEEEGGGNQPQHF.

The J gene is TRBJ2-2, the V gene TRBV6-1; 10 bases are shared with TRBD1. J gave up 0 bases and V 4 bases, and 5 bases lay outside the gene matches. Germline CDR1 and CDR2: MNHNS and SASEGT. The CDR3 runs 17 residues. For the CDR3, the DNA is TGTGCCAGCAGTGCCAAGACAGGGGGCGCGAACACCGGGGAGCTGTTTTTT. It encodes CASSAKTGGANTGELFF.

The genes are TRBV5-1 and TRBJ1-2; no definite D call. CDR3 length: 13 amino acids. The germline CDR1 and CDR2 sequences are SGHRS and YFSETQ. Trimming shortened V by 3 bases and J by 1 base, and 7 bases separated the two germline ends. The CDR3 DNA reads TGCGCCAGCAGCTCCGGTAATAACTATGGCTACACCTTC. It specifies CASSSGNNYGYTF.

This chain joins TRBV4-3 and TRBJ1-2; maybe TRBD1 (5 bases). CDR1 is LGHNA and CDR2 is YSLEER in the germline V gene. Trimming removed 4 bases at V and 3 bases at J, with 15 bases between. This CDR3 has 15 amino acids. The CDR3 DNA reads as TGCGCCAGCAGCCCTGTAGGGGCAGAAGACTATGGCTACACCTTC. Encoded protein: CASSPVGAEDYGYTF.

In DNA form, the CDR3 reads TGTGCCAGCAGTGAGCCCCGACAGGGAGGGGGCACAGATACGCAGTATTTT. It translates to CASSEPRQGGGTDTQYF. The chain links TRBV25-1 to TRBJ2-3, with D tentatively TRBD1 or TRBD2 (7 bases each). V gave up 3 bases and J gave up 1 base, with 17 bases separating them. Germline loops: CDR1 MGHDK, CDR2 SYGVNS. The CDR3 is 17 residues long.

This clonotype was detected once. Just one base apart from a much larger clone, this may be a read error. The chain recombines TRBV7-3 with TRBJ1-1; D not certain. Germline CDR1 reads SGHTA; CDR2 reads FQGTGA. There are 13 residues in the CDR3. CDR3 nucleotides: TGTGCCAGCAGCACCCAAGCCGGCACTGAAGCTCTCTTT. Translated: CASSTQAGTEALF.

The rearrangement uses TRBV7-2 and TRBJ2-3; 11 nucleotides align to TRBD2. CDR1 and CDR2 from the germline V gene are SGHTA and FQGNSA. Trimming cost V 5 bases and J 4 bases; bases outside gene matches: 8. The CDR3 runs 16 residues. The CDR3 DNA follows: TGTGCCAGCAGCCGTAGCGGGGGGGCCTGGTCAGATACGCAGTATTTT. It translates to CASSRSGGAWSDTQYF.

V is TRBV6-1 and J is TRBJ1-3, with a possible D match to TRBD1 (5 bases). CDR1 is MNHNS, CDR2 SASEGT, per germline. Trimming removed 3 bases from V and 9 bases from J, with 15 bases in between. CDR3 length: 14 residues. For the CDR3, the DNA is TGTGCCAGCAGTGATACGTTGGGACGGGGCACCATATATTTT. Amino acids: CASSDTLGRGTIYF.

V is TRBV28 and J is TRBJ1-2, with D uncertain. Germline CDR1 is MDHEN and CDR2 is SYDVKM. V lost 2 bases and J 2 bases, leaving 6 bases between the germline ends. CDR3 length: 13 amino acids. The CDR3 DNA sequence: TGTGCCAGCAGTTTAGGAGGAAACTATGGCTACACCTTC. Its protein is CASSLGGNYGYTF.

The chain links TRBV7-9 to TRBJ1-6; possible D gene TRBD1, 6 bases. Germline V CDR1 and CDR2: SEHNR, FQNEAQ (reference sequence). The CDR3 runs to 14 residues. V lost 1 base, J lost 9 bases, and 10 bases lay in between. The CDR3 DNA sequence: TGTGCCAGCAGCTTAGATAAGGACAGTTCACCCCTCCACTTT. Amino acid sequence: CASSLDKDSSPLHF.

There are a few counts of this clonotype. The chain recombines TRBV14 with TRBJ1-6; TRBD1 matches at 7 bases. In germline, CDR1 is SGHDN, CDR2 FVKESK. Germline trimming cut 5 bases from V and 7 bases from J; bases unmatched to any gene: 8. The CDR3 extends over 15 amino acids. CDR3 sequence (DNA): TGTGCCAGCAGCTTCCGACAGGGTGGGAATTCACCCCTCCACTTT. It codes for CASSFRQGGNSPLHF.

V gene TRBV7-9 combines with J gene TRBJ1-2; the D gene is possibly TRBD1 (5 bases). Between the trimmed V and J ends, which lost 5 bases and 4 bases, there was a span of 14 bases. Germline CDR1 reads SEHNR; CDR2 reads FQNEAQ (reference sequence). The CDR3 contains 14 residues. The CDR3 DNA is TGTGCCAGCAGCCCCGGCCAGGGTCCCTATGGCTACACCTTC. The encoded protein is CASSPGQGPYGYTF.

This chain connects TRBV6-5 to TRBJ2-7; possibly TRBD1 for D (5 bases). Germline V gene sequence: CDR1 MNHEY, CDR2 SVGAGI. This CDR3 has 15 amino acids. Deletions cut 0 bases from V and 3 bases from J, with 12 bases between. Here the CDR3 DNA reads TGTGCCAGCAGTTACTCGCAGGGCAGCGTCTACGAGCAGTACTTC. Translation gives CASSYSQGSVYEQYF.

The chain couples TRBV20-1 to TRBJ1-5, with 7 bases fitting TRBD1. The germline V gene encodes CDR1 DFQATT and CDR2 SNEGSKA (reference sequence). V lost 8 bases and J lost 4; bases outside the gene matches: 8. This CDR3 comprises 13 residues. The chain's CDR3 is CSSLAGGNQPQHF. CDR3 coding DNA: TGCAGTTCTTTGGCAGGGGGGAATCAGCCCCAGCATTTT.

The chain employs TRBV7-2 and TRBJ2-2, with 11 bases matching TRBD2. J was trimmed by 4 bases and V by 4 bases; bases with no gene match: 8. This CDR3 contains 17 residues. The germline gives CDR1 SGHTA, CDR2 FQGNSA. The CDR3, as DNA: TGTGCCAGCAGCTCGACTAGCGGGACGCGAGGCACCGGGGAGCTGTTTTTT. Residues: CASSSTSGTRGTGELFF.